The sequence of this T cell receptor beta chain was determined in a study of blood T cell repertoires in COVID-19 (TCRdb year 2020). Regarding the study in general: Samples from collaborators originated in the United States, Italy and Spain and spanned both the acute and convalescent phases of COVID-19. The material from the prospective study consisted of cDNA or gDNA derived from T cells, B-cell-depleted T cells, or PBMCs. Subjects who had been exposed to COVID-19, were actively infected with it, or had recovered from it provided the deeply sampled blood TCRbeta repertoires that made up the dataset. The repertoires were released in a freely available public database intended as a resource for research on the immune response to SARS-CoV-2. Samples came from the ongoing ImmuneRACE study (first 160 participants) plus 1,254 subjects from 6 global collaborators. Nearly every sample came with metadata listing a de-identified subject ID, COVID-19 status, age in years and sex. Where available, HLA class I and class II types were obtained from metadata supplied by the sample provider rather than from assay-based typing.

Enrolling through a virtual design, the prospective study's participants ranged in age from roughly 18 to 95 years and lived across roughly 24 United States geographic areas. Cohort assignment in the prospective study relied on participant-reported clinical history from a screening survey and a study questionnaire. ImmuneRACE Cohort 3 recovered participants were defined by two consecutive negative NP/OP PCR tests, healthcare professional clearance, or symptom resolution. Each participant in the prospective study had whole blood, serum and a nasopharyngeal or oropharyngeal swab collected by mobile phlebotomists. Additional blood draws and questionnaires over an approximately two-month period could optionally be provided by prospective study participants. Prospective study blood samples were shipped either frozen or at room temperature before DNA extraction. The germline V gene encodes CDR1 MNHEY and CDR2 SVGAGI. Trimmed from V: 2 bases; trimmed from J: 4 bases; junction bases lacking a gene match: 0. From the cysteine up to the phenylalanine, the CDR3 has a length of 14 residues. Of all the DNA, just the CDR3 is kept, 42 bases in frame from base 1.

Paper-wide results and their limitations: The quantity of clinical and demographic metadata differed by source and by participant and was supplied without curation.

Worth noting for this clone: No antigen is known for it. Base qualities are missing; no much larger clone stands one base away.

TCRbeta CDR3 regions were amplified from genomic DNA by means of the immunoSEQ Assay, a bias-controlled multiplex PCR. The authors' pipeline ran thus. Nucleated cell counts per sample were estimated from amplification of reference gene primers within the assay. Sequence reads were collapsed and filtered to measure the absolute abundance of every unique TCRbeta CDR3 rearrangement. For each sample, productive Simpson clonality was calculated by taking the square root of Simpson's diversity index across productive rearrangements. In its TCRdb copy, this immuneACCESS table keeps in-frame sequences only and misses some clones. Where compared with another copy, unresolved V genes explain less than half of these, and the others have no known cause. The V and J calls and clone size are taken from that table; D and trimming were inferred from the DNA. For this sample there are approximately 300,000 clones; roughly 91% appear just once. The top ten clonotypes cover roughly 10% of the sample.

Sequences were obtained from PBMCs or T cells enriched from blood (not recorded which). The sequence was collected from a woman in her twenties or thirties who had recovered from COVID-19. The V gene is TRBV6-5 and the J gene is TRBJ2-5, and TRBD2 aligns with 11 junction nucleotides. The nucleotide sequence reads TGTGCCAGCAGTTACCTAGCGGGAGGAGAGACCCAGTACTTC. Its protein is CASSYLAGGETQYF.